This TCR beta chain stems from a study of cytomegalovirus exposure and HLA in healthy donors. On the study more broadly: Inside one of the first data releases sat about 85 million unique TCRs taken from HLA-typed donors.

Whereas donors were nominally healthy upon sampling, unrecorded immune exposures were probable. General study points: Reports showed the classifier diagnosing cytomegalovirus status with high specificity and sensitivity.

The PCR used 60 Vbeta and 13 Jbeta primers. The protocol was immunoSEQ multiplex PCR, while the TCRdb copy is restricted to in-frame clones and leaves out a portion. The sample has 200,000 to 250,000 clones, 65% to 75% seen once. Concerning this clone: Antigen specificity is unknown.

This TCR derives from a woman between 25 and 40 years old in good health and CMV-seronegative. The material sequenced was PBMCs.

CDR3 sequence reads: CATRTGDYGYTF. The CDR3 DNA reads as TGTGCCACCCGGACAGGAGACTATGGCTACACCTTC. This sequence joins TRBV2 and TRBJ1-2; 7 positions match TRBD1. Germline CDR1 reads SNHLY; CDR2 reads FYNNEI. The CDR3 consists of 12 residues. Germline trimming cut 10 bases from V and 3 bases from J; bases unmatched to any gene: 5.